This T cell receptor (beta chain) was obtained from a study of vaccination and CD4 T cells after COVID-19 (dated by TCRdb to between 2021 and 2024). Describing the broader study: SARS-CoV-2 positivity had been established in the convalescent patients by nasal swab PCR, and mild disease was recorded in roughly 9 of these patients and severe disease in one. Six males and four females were included in the convalescent cohort, with two Hispanic individuals, seven Caucasians, two Asians and one multiracial person represented. Participants got two doses of the Pfizer-BioNTech BNT162b2 vaccine (n=8) or two doses of the Moderna mRNA-1273 vaccine (n=2). Post-COVID blood samples from convalescent patients were collected a median of about 110 days after diagnosis, with a range of 35 to 161 days. Post-vaccine blood samples were obtained a median of roughly 75 days after the second vaccine dose, with a range of roughly 14 to 241 days. Overlapping spike peptide pools from SARS-CoV-2 and from the common cold coronaviruses HCoV-NL63, HCoV-OC43 and HCoV-229E were used as culture stimuli. Control cultures used a CEFX viral epitope pool as positive control, an HIV-1 Nef peptide pool as negative control, or no peptide. In 10 COVID-19 convalescent patients and several infection-naive healthy vaccine recipients, researchers compared the spike-specific CD4+ TCR repertoire from before mRNA vaccination with the repertoire from after. The full study reports these points: In convalescent patients, a median approximately 83% of post-vaccine SARS-CoV-2-reactive clones were detected only after vaccination, and vaccine-specific priming was suggested by this finding. Only a relatively small number of convalescent patients were included in the study, and early timepoints following natural infection were not analyzed. An increase in the median number of SARS-CoV-2-reactive clonotypes from some 20 after infection to roughly 39 after vaccination was observed, but the change was not found to be significant. In convalescent patients, nearly all vaccine-specific clones (304 of 307) were found to be mono-reactive for SARS-CoV-2 spike rather than cross-reactive with common cold coronaviruses.

The germline V gene sets CDR1 to SGHNT and CDR2 to YENEEA. Between the V and J ends, shortened by 5 bases and 6 bases respectively, the junction contains 16 bases. The CDR3 runs 15 residues from the cysteine to the phenylalanine. The read is trimmed to its CDR3 DNA, 45 bases read in frame from base 1. Turning to this clonotype: Its antigen is unknown. Base-call qualities are not available, and no considerably larger clone is one nucleotide away.

Libraries came from PCR. DNA from cultured CD4+ T cells underwent TCR sequencing with the Oncomine TCR Beta short-read assay at the Johns Hopkins FTIC core. The QIAamp micro DNA kit was used to extract genomic DNA from the cultured CD4+ T cells. Oncomine TCR Beta libraries made from cultured CD4+ T cells were pooled using unique dual indexes and sequenced on an Illumina iSeq 100. Processing in the source paper ran as follows. Non-productive sequences were filtered out, and CDR3s that did not start with C, did not end with F or W, or were shorter than 7 amino acids were discarded. Antigen-specific clonotypes were identified with the MANAFEST web application by comparing peptide-stimulated wells with reference and other culture wells. An FDR below 0.05, an odds ratio above 5, and a productive frequency above 0.1% in at least two of three replicate wells were required for clones to be considered positive. Cross-reactive clonotypes were defined as significantly expanded in both SARS-CoV-2 spike wells and at least one common cold coronavirus spike condition. Levenshtein distances (stringdist) and unrooted phylogenetic trees (ape) in R version 3.6.1 were used to assess CDR3 homology. The raw public reads went through TCRdb reprocessing: fastp at Q25, MiXCR clone calling, in-frame beta chains kept. All rows with the same CDR3 protein become a single entry with the most common DNA and genes. The V and J calls shown here were made by TCRdb, not taken from the authors' results. This sample has roughly 16,000 distinct CDR3 sequences in its table, and approximately 58% of those were observed once. Around 30% of the sample is held by the ten biggest clonotypes.

This sample's treatment or condition label indicates: approximately 9-day PBMC culture with coronavirus spike peptide pools or control peptides (ViraFEST assay). The study used the ViraFEST assay, which expanded antigen-specific T cells with peptide pools and then identified expanded clonotypes by TCR sequencing. The convalescent patients' positive SARS-CoV-2 PCR tests fell between March and December 2020, which was before the Alpha, Beta and Delta variants emerged in the United States. Around 2 million PBMCs per well were cultured in IMDM with roughly 5% human AB serum and 8 to 10 IU/ml IL-2, plus 10 ug/ml peptide pools. On days 3 and 7, half of the culture medium was replaced with fresh IL-2-containing medium. After approximately 11 days of culture, CD4+ T cells were isolated by negative selection with the EasySep CD4+ T cell isolation kit. Ficoll-Paque Plus gradient centrifugation was used to isolate PBMCs from whole blood, and the isolated PBMCs were then either used fresh or cryopreserved at -140C. Culture conditions were generally each tested in triplicate wells.

The sequencing used cultured CD4+ T cells from blood, collected after SARS-CoV-2 vaccination. This TCR came from a human donor with COVID-19. The receptor chain draws on TRBV11-3 and TRBJ2-2, with the D gene uncertain. The CDR3 protein sequence reads: CASSPRGRPAGELFF. The sequenced DNA: TGTGCCAGCAGCCCAAGAGGACGTCCGGCCGGGGAGCTGTTTTTT.